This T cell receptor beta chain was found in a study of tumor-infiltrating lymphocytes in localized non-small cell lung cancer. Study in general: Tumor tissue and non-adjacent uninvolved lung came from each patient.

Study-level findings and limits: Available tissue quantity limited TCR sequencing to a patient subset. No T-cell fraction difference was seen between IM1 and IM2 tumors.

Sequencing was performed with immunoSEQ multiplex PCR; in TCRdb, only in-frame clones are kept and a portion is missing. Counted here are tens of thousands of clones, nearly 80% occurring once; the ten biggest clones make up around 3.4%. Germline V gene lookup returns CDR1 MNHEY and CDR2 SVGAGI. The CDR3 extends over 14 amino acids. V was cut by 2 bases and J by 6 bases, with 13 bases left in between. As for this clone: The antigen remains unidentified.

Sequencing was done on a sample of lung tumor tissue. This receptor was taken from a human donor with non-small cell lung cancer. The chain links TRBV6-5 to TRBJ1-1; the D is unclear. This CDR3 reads CASSYHGGSPEAFF. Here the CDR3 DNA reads TGTGCCAGCAGTTACCACGGCGGGAGCCCTGAAGCTTTCTTT.